The 2 T cell receptor beta chains given below trace back to one sample, sequenced in a study of Ad26.COV2.S vaccination and SARS-CoV-2 variants. Sequenced by immunoSEQ multiplex PCR; TCRdb stores in-frame clones only, minus some. The profile shows hundreds of thousands of clones, 90% of them singletons. Treatment meaning: 19 received Ad26.COV2.S at low or high dose, single or two shots; about 5 received placebo; per-sample allocation not given. On day 63 after the first injection, vaccine and placebo recipients gave samples. Source: peripheral blood, taken in a trial of Ad26.COV2.S vaccine versus placebo. The receptors here all came from a person aged 18-60 years who received the Ad26.COV2.S COVID-19 vaccine or a placebo.

The V gene is TRBV6-2 or TRBV6-3, the J gene TRBJ2-1; 12 bases line up with TRBD2. This CDR3 has 16 amino acids. The ends lost 6 bases at V and 3 bases at J; junction bases unmatched: 6. The germline V gene has CDR1 MNHEY and CDR2 SVGEGT. The CDR3 coding sequence is TGTGCCAGCAGCAGACCGGGACTAGCGGGCTACAATGAGCAGTTCTTC. The encoded protein is CASSRPGLAGYNEQFF.

This clone has a handful of counts. The V and J genes are TRBV27 and TRBJ2-2; no clear D gene. V lost 8 bases to trimming and J lost 6 bases, with 10 bases between them. The germline CDR1 and CDR2 sequences are MNHEY and SMNVEV (reference sequence). The CDR3 consists of 12 residues. Written as DNA, the CDR3 is TGTGCCAGCGTCGGTGAAGCCGGGGAGCTGTTTTTT. Its translation: CASVGEAGELFF.